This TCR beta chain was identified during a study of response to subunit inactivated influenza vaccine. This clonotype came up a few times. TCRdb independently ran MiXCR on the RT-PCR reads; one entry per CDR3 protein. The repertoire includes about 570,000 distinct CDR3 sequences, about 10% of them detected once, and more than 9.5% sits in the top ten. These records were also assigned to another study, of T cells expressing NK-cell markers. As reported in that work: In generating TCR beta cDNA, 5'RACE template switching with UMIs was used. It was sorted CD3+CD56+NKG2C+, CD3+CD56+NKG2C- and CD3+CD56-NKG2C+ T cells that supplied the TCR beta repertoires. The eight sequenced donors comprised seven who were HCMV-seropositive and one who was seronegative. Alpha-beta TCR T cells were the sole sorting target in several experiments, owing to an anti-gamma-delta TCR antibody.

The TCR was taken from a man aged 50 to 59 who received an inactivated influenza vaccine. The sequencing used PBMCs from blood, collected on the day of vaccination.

The chain's CDR3 is CSARRTSGGAYNEQFF. The CDR3 bases are TGCAGTGCCCGAAGGACTAGCGGGGGGGCTTACAATGAGCAGTTCTTC. The chain links TRBV20-1 to TRBJ2-1, with 15 bases lining up with TRBD2. CDR1 and CDR2 (germline): DFQATT, SNEGSKA (reference sequence). Germline trimming cut 6 bases from V and 4 bases from J; bases unmatched to any gene: 7. CDR3 size: 16 residues.